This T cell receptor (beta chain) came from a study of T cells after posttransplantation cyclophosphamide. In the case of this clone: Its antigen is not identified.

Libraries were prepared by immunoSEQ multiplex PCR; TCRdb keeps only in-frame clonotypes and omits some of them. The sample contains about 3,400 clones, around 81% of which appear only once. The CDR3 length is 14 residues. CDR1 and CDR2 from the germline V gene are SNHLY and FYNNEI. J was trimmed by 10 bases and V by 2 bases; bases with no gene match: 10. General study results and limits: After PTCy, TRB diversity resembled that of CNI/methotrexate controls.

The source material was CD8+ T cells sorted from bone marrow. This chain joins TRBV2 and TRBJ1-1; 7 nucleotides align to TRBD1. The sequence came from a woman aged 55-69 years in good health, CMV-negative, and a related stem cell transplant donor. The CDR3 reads CASSETRQGRGAFF. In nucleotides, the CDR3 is TGTGCCAGCAGTGAAACCCGACAGGGTAGAGGAGCTTTCTTT.